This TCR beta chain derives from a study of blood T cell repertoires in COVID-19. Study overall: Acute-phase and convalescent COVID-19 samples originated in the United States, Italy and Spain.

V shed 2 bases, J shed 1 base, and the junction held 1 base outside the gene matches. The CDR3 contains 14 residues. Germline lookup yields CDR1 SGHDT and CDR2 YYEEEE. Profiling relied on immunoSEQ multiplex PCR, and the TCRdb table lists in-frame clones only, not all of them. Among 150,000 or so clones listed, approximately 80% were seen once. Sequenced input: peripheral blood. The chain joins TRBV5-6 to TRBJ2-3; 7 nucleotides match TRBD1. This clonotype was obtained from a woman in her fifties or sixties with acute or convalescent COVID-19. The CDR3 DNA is TGTGCCAGCAGCTTTACAGGGGGCACAGATACGCAGTATTTT. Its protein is CASSFTGGTDTQYF.